These T cell receptor beta chains were read from a single sample in a study of blood T cell repertoires in COVID-19. Libraries were prepared by immunoSEQ multiplex PCR; TCRdb keeps only in-frame clonotypes and omits some of them. The sample records 75,000 to 100,000 clones, approximately 78% being singletons. The specimen was peripheral blood. These receptors were taken from a man aged 45-65 years with active or convalescent COVID-19. CDR3s include the opening cysteine and the closing phenylalanine or tryptophan. The D gene is left open where the match is weak. A clone size is listed for some rows: how often the clone was seen (once, few, many), or a class if it is expanded.

D: TRBD1; J: TRBJ2-5; V: TRBV4-3; size: NA; DNA: TGCGCCAGCAGCAAAAAACAGGGGGGCCCACAAGAGACCCAGTACTTC; CDR3: CASSKKQGGPQETQYF
D: TRBD2; J: TRBJ2-5; V: TRBV14; size: NA; DNA: TGTGCCAGCAGCCCGGGACTAGCGTTAGAGACCCAGTACTTC; CDR3: CASSPGLALETQYF
D: NA; J: TRBJ2-5; V: TRBV24-1; size: NA; DNA: TGTGCCACCATGGCAGGGCAATTCCAAGAGACCCAGTACTTC; CDR3: CATMAGQFQETQYF
D: NA; J: TRBJ2-1; V: TRBV12-3/TRBV12-4; size: NA; DNA: TGTGCCAGCAGTTTCGGTGGCAATGAGCAGTTCTTC; CDR3: CASSFGGNEQFF
D: TRBD1; J: TRBJ2-5; V: TRBV3-1/TRBV3-2; size: NA; DNA: TGTGCCAGCAGCCAAATGGGACAGAAACAAGAGACCCAGTACTTC; CDR3: CASSQMGQKQETQYF
D: TRBD2; J: TRBJ2-5; V: TRBV5-4; size: NA; DNA: TGTGCCAGCAGCTTGCCGGTCGGGGGGGGCCAAGAGACCCAGTACTTC; CDR3: CASSLPVGGGQETQYF
D: NA; J: TRBJ1-1; V: TRBV20-1; size: NA; DNA: TGCAGTTTTCAGGGTTACACTGAAGCTTTCTTT; CDR3: CSFQGYTEAFF
D: NA; J: TRBJ1-2; V: TRBV6-1; size: NA; DNA: TGTGCCAGCAGTGAAAACAGTCCCTATGGCTACACCTTC; CDR3: CASSENSPYGYTF
D: TRBD1; J: TRBJ2-7; V: TRBV19; size: once; DNA: TGTGCCATCCGGACAGGGGCTACCTACGAGCAGTACTTC; CDR3: CAIRTGATYEQYF
D: NA; J: TRBJ2-3; V: TRBV5-1; size: NA; DNA: TGCGCCAGCAGTCGCTCGACCGGCGGGACCACAGATACGCAGTATTTT; CDR3: CASSRSTGGTTDTQYF
D: TRBD2; J: TRBJ2-2; V: TRBV2; size: NA; DNA: TGTGCCAGCAGACCCCTGTTAGCGGGGAGTACCGGGGAGCTGTTTTTT; CDR3: CASRPLLAGSTGELFF
D: NA; J: TRBJ2-5; V: TRBV14; size: once; DNA: TGTGCCAGCAGCCAAGTCGACTTGCGGGGGACCCAGTACTTC; CDR3: CASSQVDLRGTQYF
D: TRBD1; J: TRBJ1-1; V: TRBV7-9; size: once; DNA: TGTGCCAGCAGTTCAAGTGGGACAGGGTTGAACACTGAAGCTTTCTTT; CDR3: CASSSSGTGLNTEAFF
D: NA; J: TRBJ1-1; V: TRBV7-9; size: once; DNA: TGTGCCAGCAGCTTAGAAGCAGGGGATGTCACTGAAGCTTTCTTT; CDR3: CASSLEAGDVTEAFF
D: TRBD2; J: TRBJ2-3; V: TRBV19; size: NA; DNA: TGTGCCAGTAGTATGGGTAGCGGGGCCCTTGCGGAGACGCAGTATTTT; CDR3: CASSMGSGALAETQYF
D: NA; J: TRBJ1-6; V: TRBV6-4; size: NA; DNA: TGTGCCAGCAGTGAAGAGGATCAGGGCCTAGGGTCACCCCTCCACTTT; CDR3: CASSEEDQGLGSPLHF
D: TRBD1; J: TRBJ2-1; V: TRBV20-1; size: NA; DNA: TGCAGTGCTAGTGAGGGGGCCTCTTACAATGAGCAGTTCTTC; CDR3: CSASEGASYNEQFF
D: TRBD1; J: TRBJ1-6; V: TRBV7-9; size: NA; DNA: TGTGCCAGCAGCTTAGACGGGACAGGCAATTCACCCCTCCACTTT; CDR3: CASSLDGTGNSPLHF
D: NA; J: TRBJ2-3; V: TRBV24-1; size: once; DNA: TGTGCCACCAGTGACCTTAGACAGTCTAGCACAGATACGCAGTATTTT; CDR3: CATSDLRQSSTDTQYF
D: TRBD1; J: TRBJ2-2; V: TRBV29-1; size: NA; DNA: TGCAGCGTTTGGGACAGGGGAACCGGGGAGCTGTTTTTT; CDR3: CSVWDRGTGELFF
D: NA; J: TRBJ2-3; V: TRBV29-1; size: NA; DNA: TGCAGCGTTGACAGGGAATCCACAGATACGCAGTATTTT; CDR3: CSVDRESTDTQYF
D: NA; J: TRBJ2-3; V: TRBV5-6; size: once; DNA: TGTGCCAGCAGCTTAGGGGGTACGGCAGATACGCAGTATTTT; CDR3: CASSLGGTADTQYF
D: TRBD1; J: TRBJ2-1; V: TRBV4-1; size: NA; DNA: TGCGCCAGCAGCCAAGCCCGTGGACAGGTGTACAATGAGCAGTTCTTC; CDR3: CASSQARGQVYNEQFF
D: NA; J: TRBJ1-2; V: TRBV6-6; size: NA; DNA: TGTGCCAGCAGACCACAGGAGAACTATGGCTACACCTTC; CDR3: CASRPQENYGYTF
D: NA; J: TRBJ2-3; V: TRBV5-8; size: NA; DNA: TGTGCCAGCAGCTTTCATCAGGGGAAGGGGTTCACAGATACGCAGTATTTT; CDR3: CASSFHQGKGFTDTQYF